This passage covers 28 T cell receptor beta chains from one sample sequenced in a study of shared clonotypes between healthy human individuals. Sequenced by immunoSEQ multiplex PCR; TCRdb stores in-frame clones only, minus some. In the table there are millions of clones, 85% to 95% of which are singletons. Sequencing used naive CD4+ T cells sorted from blood. The subset denotes: CD45RA+ positively selected. These receptors were obtained from a man aged 18 to 30 in good health.

The V gene is TRBV10-3, the J gene TRBJ1-6; D remains ambiguous. Germline V CDR1 and CDR2: ENHRY, SYGVKD. The CDR3 spans 11 residues. V was cut by 3 bases and J by 12 bases, with 6 bases left in between. CDR3 in DNA: TGTGCCATCAGTGAAGGAGGACCCCTCCACTTT. Translating gives CAISEGGPLHF.

The chain carries TRBV30 and TRBJ1-1; possible D gene TRBD1, 5 bases. This CDR3 region has 16 residues. Germline assignment: CDR1 GTSNPN and CDR2 SVGIG (reference sequence). Deletions cut 0 bases from V and 4 bases from J, with 18 bases between. The CDR3 bases are TGTGCCTGGAGTGTTGGGGCAGGGAAGTCTGGCACTGAAGCTTTCTTT. Translating gives CAWSVGAGKSGTEAFF.

The V call is TRBV7-9, the J call TRBJ2-3; D might be TRBD2 (5 bases). Germline-derived CDR1 and CDR2 are SEHNR and FQNEAQ (reference sequence). The CDR3 covers 16 residues. Trimming took 1 base from V and 1 from J, leaving 12 bases between them. CDR3 sequence reads: CASSLEPSGRTDTQYF. For the CDR3, the DNA is TGTGCCAGCAGCTTAGAACCCAGCGGACGCACAGATACGCAGTATTTT. The complete variable domain, with remaining parts taken from reference TRBV7-9 and TRBJ2-3, reads DTGVSQNPRHKITKRGQNVTFRCDPISEHNRLYWYRQTLGQGPEFLTYFQNEAQLEKSRLLSDRFSAERPKGSFSTLEIQRTEQGDSAMYLCASSLEPSGRTDTQYFGPGTRLTVL.

This chain joins TRBV5-6 and TRBJ1-5, with D unresolved. The CDR3 runs 14 residues. V dropped 1 base and J dropped 4 bases, with 9 bases sitting between them. Germline CDR1 is SGHDT and CDR2 is YYEEEE. DNA of the CDR3: TGTGCCAGCAGCTTGTCCGGAACTAATCAGCCCCAGCATTTT. It specifies CASSLSGTNQPQHF.

This chain joins TRBV10-1 and TRBJ2-2, with a tentative D call TRBD1 (6 bases). Deletions cut 7 bases from V and 5 bases from J, with 11 bases between. There are 13 residues in the CDR3. Germline V lookup: CDR1 WNHNN, CDR2 SYGVQD (reference sequence). The CDR3 here is CASTDSPTGELFF. The CDR3 DNA reads TGCGCCAGCACGGACAGCCCGACCGGGGAGCTGTTTTTT.

This clone was detected only once. V and J are TRBV7-9 and TRBJ2-5; D is ambiguous. CDR1 is SEHNR, CDR2 FQNEAQ, per germline (reference sequence). CDR3 length: 15 amino acids. Trimming stripped 1 base from V and 1 base from J, with 10 bases between. The CDR3 nucleotides are TGTGCCAGCAGCTTAGGAGGAAGTTTCCAAGAGACCCAGTACTTC. It yields the protein CASSLGGSFQETQYF. Combining the CDR3 with reference TRBV7-9 and TRBJ2-5 gives the whole variable domain DTGVSQNPRHKITKRGQNVTFRCDPISEHNRLYWYRQTLGQGPEFLTYFQNEAQLEKSRLLSDRFSAERPKGSFSTLEIQRTEQGDSAMYLCASSLGGSFQETQYFGPGTRLLVL.

The V call is TRBV5-1, the J call TRBJ2-5, with 10 bases lining up with TRBD2. This CDR3 is built from 17 residues. J lost 1 base, V lost 0 bases, and 6 bases had no gene match. Per germline, CDR1 SGHRS and CDR2 YFSETQ. The CDR3 DNA sequence: TGCGCCAGCAGCTTGGCCCCTAGCGGGGGTTCCCAAGAGACCCAGTACTTC. Protein product: CASSLAPSGGSQETQYF. Looking up the rest from reference TRBV5-1 and TRBJ2-5 gives the full variable domain: KAGVTQTPRYLIKTRGQQVTLSCSPISGHRSVSWYQQTPGQGLQFLFEYFSETQRNKGNFPGRFSGRQFSNSRSEMNVSTLELGDSALYLCASSLAPSGGSQETQYFGPGTRLLVL.

This clone was seen only once. This sequence joins TRBV2 and TRBJ2-4; no clear D gene. Germline V CDR1 and CDR2: SNHLY, FYNNEI. The CDR3 is 14 residues long. Deletions cut 3 bases from V and 12 bases from J, with 18 bases between. The CDR3 sequence is CASSETTPEQPQYF. The CDR3 region has the DNA TGTGCCAGCAGTGAGACGACTCCAGAACAGCCTCAGTACTTC.

The chain is built from TRBV7-9 and TRBJ1-3; possibly TRBD1 for D (6 bases). Germline V CDR1 and CDR2: SEHNR, FQNEAQ (reference sequence). The CDR3 consists of 17 residues. V was trimmed by 9 bases and J by 0 bases, leaving 21 bases between them. In DNA, the CDR3 is TGTGCCAGTCAAGAACAGGGCCAAGAGAGCTCTGGAAACACCATATATTTT. Amino acid sequence: CASQEQGQESSGNTIYF.

V and J are TRBV10-1 and TRBJ2-7; 8 nucleotides match TRBD2. Germline values: CDR1 WNHNN, CDR2 SYGVQD (reference sequence). The CDR3 length is 16 residues. V lost 3 bases, J lost 4 bases, and 11 bases stayed unmatched. In DNA form, the CDR3 reads TGCGCCAGCAGTGATACGAGCGGGAGTAAAAGGTACGAGCAGTACTTC. This codes for CASSDTSGSKRYEQYF.

This chain joins TRBV5-1 and TRBJ2-5, with 7 bases lining up with TRBD1. Germline values: CDR1 SGHRS, CDR2 YFSETQ. The trim removed 0 bases at V and 5 bases at J, leaving 7 bases unmatched. CDR3 length: 15 amino acids. CDR3 protein: CASSLDGVRGETQYF. The CDR3 DNA follows: TGCGCCAGCAGCTTGGACGGCGTCAGGGGGGAGACCCAGTACTTC.

The CDR3 sequence is CASSLVSAVGTDTQYF. The CDR3 DNA is TGTGCCAGCAGCTTGGTATCAGCGGTGGGCACAGATACGCAGTATTTT. V and J are TRBV7-2 and TRBJ2-3, with TRBD2 as a possible D gene (5 bases). Germline values: CDR1 SGHTA, CDR2 FQGNSA. The V end lost 3 bases, the J end lost 1 base, and 14 bases lay between the germline ends. This CDR3 is built from 16 residues. The full variable domain, its missing parts supplied by reference TRBV7-2 and TRBJ2-3, is GAGVSQSPSNKVTEKGKDVELRCDPISGHTALYWYRQSLGQGLEFLIYFQGNSAPDKSGLPSDRFSAERTGGSVSTLTIQRTQQEDSAVYLCASSLVSAVGTDTQYFGPGTRLTVL.

The V call is TRBV5-1, the J call TRBJ1-2, with 8 bases lining up with TRBD1. The V and J ends lost 7 bases and 0 bases, in that order; junction bases with no gene match: 8. This CDR3 has 15 residues. The germline V gene encodes CDR1 SGHRS and CDR2 YFSETQ. In DNA form, the CDR3 reads TGCGCCAGCGGACAGGGAGGAGGCACTAACTATGGCTACACCTTC. Translating it yields CASGQGGGTNYGYTF.

The CDR3 region is CASSLDMSGELFF. CDR3 nucleotides: TGTGCCAGCAGCCTGGACATGTCCGGGGAGCTGTTTTTT. This chain joins TRBV5-4 and TRBJ2-2, with D possibly matching TRBD1 (5 bases). The V gene's germline CDR1 is SGHNT and CDR2 YYREEE (reference sequence). V was shortened by 4 bases and J by 6 bases, with 10 bases between the two germline ends. The CDR3 totals 13 residues.

This chain joins TRBV6-5 and TRBJ1-2; TRBD1 might be the D (6 bases). The CDR3 is 15 amino acids. Germline assignment: CDR1 MNHEY and CDR2 SVGAGI. Trimming removed 6 bases at V and 4 bases at J, with 18 bases between. The CDR3 protein is CASRPSGQTSYGYTF. Written as DNA, the CDR3 is TGTGCCAGCAGACCTAGCGGACAGACATCCTATGGCTACACCTTC.

The chain recombines TRBV29-1 with TRBJ1-1; TRBD1 is a possible D gene (5 bases). Trimming left V 2 bases short and J 11 bases short, with 15 bases between. Per the germline V gene, CDR1 is SQVTM and CDR2 is ANQGSEA. This CDR3 region has 12 residues. Written as DNA, the CDR3 is TGCAGCGTTGAACCTCTTGGGACGGGGGCTTTCTTT. This encodes CSVEPLGTGAFF.

This clone was detected only once. The chain couples TRBV25-1 to TRBJ1-6; D is uncertain. Germline values: CDR1 MGHDK, CDR2 SYGVNS. The CDR3 runs 14 residues. V was pared by 2 bases and J by 7 bases, with 9 bases between. The CDR3 sequence is CASSEIDKNSPLHF. In nucleotides, the CDR3 is TGTGCCAGCAGTGAAATAGACAAGAATTCACCCCTCCACTTT. The full variable domain, its missing parts supplied by reference TRBV25-1 and TRBJ1-6, is EADIYQTPRYLVIGTGKKITLECSQTMGHDKMYWYQQDPGMELHLIHYSYGVNSTEKGDLSSESTVSRIRTEHFPLTLESARPSHTSQYLCASSEIDKNSPLHFGNGTRLTVT.

The chain employs TRBV30 and TRBJ1-1; tentative D call: TRBD1 (5 bases). The CDR3 totals 13 residues. Germline lookup yields CDR1 GTSNPN and CDR2 SVGIG (reference sequence). V was pared by 3 bases and J by 5 bases, with 13 bases between. The CDR3 DNA reads as TGTGCCTGGAGGACCGTTGGGGCTACTGAAGCTTTCTTT. Translating gives CAWRTVGATEAFF.

Concerning this clone: Other DNA variants within this sample encode the same CDR3. For the CDR3, the DNA is TGTGCCAGCAGCTTATCACCTAGTGGAAACACCATATATTTT. Amino acid sequence: CASSLSPSGNTIYF. This sequence joins TRBV7-3 and TRBJ1-3; D remains ambiguous. Trimming removed 2 bases at V and 3 bases at J, with 8 bases between. The CDR3 runs to 14 residues. Germline-derived CDR1 and CDR2 are SGHTA and FQGTGA.

The chain couples TRBV27 to TRBJ2-2; 9 nucleotides match TRBD1. V lost 5 bases, J lost 6 bases, and 10 bases stayed unmatched. The CDR3 has 16 amino acids. Germline V gene sequence: CDR1 MNHEY, CDR2 SMNVEV (reference sequence). CDR3 loop: CASSPLTGGRSGELFF. In DNA, the CDR3 is TGTGCCAGCAGTCCCTTGACAGGGGGAAGGTCCGGGGAGCTGTTTTTT.

The V and J genes are TRBV7-9 and TRBJ1-2; D remains ambiguous. Germline-derived CDR1 and CDR2 are SEHNR and FQNEAQ (reference sequence). V was trimmed by 4 bases and J by 5 bases, leaving 17 bases between them. The CDR3 length is 15 residues. The DNA of the CDR3 is TGTGCCAGCAGCTACCTTATGGACGTAACGTATGGCTACACCTTC. This gives the protein CASSYLMDVTYGYTF.

Note on this clone: Other DNA sequences in the same sample also yield this CDR3. The gene calls are TRBV28 and TRBJ2-7; unclear D gene. The CDR3 runs 12 residues. Germline V gives CDR1 MDHEN, CDR2 SYDVKM. Between the trimmed V and J ends, which lost 4 bases and 0 bases, there was a span of 4 bases. This chain's CDR3 is CASSSSSYEQYF. The CDR3 coding sequence is TGTGCCAGCAGTTCCAGCTCCTACGAGCAGTACTTC. Variable domain in full (rest from reference TRBV28 and TRBJ2-7): DVKVTQSSRYLVKRTGEKVFLECVQDMDHENMFWYRQDPGLGLRLIYFSYDVKMKEKGDIPEGYSVSREKKERFSLILESASTNQTSMYLCASSSSSYEQYFGPGTRLTVT.

The chain joins TRBV7-2 to TRBJ2-5, with 11 nucleotides matching TRBD1. The CDR3 extends over 14 amino acids. Germline lookup yields CDR1 SGHTA and CDR2 FQGNSA. Germline trimming cut 5 bases from V and 5 bases from J; bases unmatched to any gene: 4. This CDR3 reads CASSKDRGRETQYF. CDR3 coding DNA: TGTGCCAGCAGCAAGGACAGGGGGCGGGAGACCCAGTACTTC.

With respect to this clone: Other nucleotide sequences from this sample produce the same CDR3. The chain employs TRBV7-2 and TRBJ2-7; perhaps TRBD2 as D (6 bases). Germline V lookup: CDR1 SGHTA, CDR2 FQGNSA. The V end lost 1 base, the J end lost 2 bases, and 6 bases lay between the germline ends. The CDR3 is 13 residues long. The CDR3, as DNA: TGTGCCAGCAGCTTAGGGACTACCTACGAGCAGTACTTC. The encoded protein is CASSLGTTYEQYF.

The chain has TRBV11-2 and TRBJ2-7; 9 positions match TRBD1. CDR1 and CDR2 (germline): SGHAT, FQNNGV. The ends lost 5 bases at V and 4 bases at J; junction bases unmatched: 12. The CDR3 runs to 16 residues. The CDR3 sequence is CASSPLSGTGSYEQYF. The CDR3 DNA reads as TGTGCCAGCAGCCCCCTCTCCGGGACAGGGTCTTACGAGCAGTACTTC.

V gene TRBV28 combines with J gene TRBJ1-5; D is perhaps TRBD1 (5 bases). CDR1 and CDR2 from the germline V gene are MDHEN and SYDVKM. The CDR3 is 13 residues long. The ends were cut back, 7 bases at V and 7 bases at J, with 14 bases in the middle. CDR3 amino acids: CASKIPGKQPQHF. The CDR3 DNA reads TGTGCCAGCAAAATCCCAGGGAAACAGCCCCAGCATTTT.

The V and J genes are TRBV6-1 and TRBJ1-5; possibly TRBD1 for D (6 bases). V was clipped by 6 bases and J by 5 bases, with 14 bases between them. The CDR3 consists of 14 residues. Germline-derived CDR1 and CDR2 are MNHNS and SASEGT. The CDR3 nucleotides read TGTGCCAGCAGGAGAGGACAGTTAGATCAGCCCCAGCATTTT. Amino acid sequence: CASRRGQLDQPQHF.

This clone was recorded once. V and J are TRBV5-4 and TRBJ2-5; 7 nucleotides align to TRBD2. Germline V gene sequence: CDR1 SGHNT, CDR2 YYREEE (reference sequence). The CDR3 has 15 residues. With V trimmed by 2 bases and J by 4 bases, 8 bases remained unmatched. This CDR3 reads CASSFTDQRGETQYF. CDR3 sequence (DNA): TGTGCCAGCAGCTTTACAGACCAGCGGGGAGAGACCCAGTACTTC. Looking up the rest from reference TRBV5-4 and TRBJ2-5 gives the full variable domain: ETGVTQSPTHLIKTRGQQVTLRCSSQSGHNTVSWYQQALGQGPQFIFQYYREEENGRGNFPPRFSGLQFPNYSSELNVNALELDDSALYLCASSFTDQRGETQYFGPGTRLLVL.